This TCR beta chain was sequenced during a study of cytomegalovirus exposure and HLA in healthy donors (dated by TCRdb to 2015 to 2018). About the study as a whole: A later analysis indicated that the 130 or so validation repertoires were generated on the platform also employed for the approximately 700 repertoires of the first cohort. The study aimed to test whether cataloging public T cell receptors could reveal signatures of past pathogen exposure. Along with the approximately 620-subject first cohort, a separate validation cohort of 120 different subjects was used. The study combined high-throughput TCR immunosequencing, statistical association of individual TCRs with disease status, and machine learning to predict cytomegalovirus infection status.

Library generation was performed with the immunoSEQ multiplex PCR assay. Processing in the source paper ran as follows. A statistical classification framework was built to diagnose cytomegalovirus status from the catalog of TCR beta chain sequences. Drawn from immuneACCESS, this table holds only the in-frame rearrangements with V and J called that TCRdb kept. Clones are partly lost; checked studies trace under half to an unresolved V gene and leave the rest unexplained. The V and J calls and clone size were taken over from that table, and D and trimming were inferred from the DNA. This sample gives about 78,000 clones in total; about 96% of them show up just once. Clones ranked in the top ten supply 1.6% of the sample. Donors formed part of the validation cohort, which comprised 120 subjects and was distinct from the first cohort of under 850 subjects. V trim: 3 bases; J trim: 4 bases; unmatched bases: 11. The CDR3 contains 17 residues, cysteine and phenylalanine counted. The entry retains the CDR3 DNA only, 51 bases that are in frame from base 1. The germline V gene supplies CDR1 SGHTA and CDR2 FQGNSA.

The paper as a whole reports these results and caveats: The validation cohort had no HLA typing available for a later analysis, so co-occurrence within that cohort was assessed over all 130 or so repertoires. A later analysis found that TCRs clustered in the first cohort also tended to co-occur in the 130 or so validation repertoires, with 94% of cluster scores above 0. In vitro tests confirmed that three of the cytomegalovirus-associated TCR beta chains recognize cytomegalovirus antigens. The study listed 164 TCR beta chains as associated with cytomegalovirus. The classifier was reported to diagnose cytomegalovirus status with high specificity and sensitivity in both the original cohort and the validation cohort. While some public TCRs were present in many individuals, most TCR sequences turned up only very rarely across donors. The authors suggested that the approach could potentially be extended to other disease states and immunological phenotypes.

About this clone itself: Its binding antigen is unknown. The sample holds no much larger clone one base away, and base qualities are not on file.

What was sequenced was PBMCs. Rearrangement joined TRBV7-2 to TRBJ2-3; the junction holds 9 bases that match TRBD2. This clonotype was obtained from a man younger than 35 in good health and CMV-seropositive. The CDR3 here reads CASSFPQIAGVADTQYF. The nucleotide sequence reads TGTGCCAGCAGCTTTCCCCAGATAGCGGGAGTTGCAGATACGCAGTATTTT.